This T cell receptor (beta chain) was captured in a study of blood T cell repertoires in COVID-19. The overall study: Acute-phase and convalescent COVID-19 samples originated in the United States, Italy and Spain.

The CDR3 length is 14 residues. Germline CDR1 is SGHAT and CDR2 is FQNNGV. Deletions cut 3 bases from V and 4 bases from J, with 12 bases between. Ages ranged from roughly 18 to 100 years, with residence in around 24 US areas. Sequenced by immunoSEQ multiplex PCR; TCRdb stores in-frame clones only, minus some. This table holds around 150,000 clones, roughly 80% found once. This chain joins TRBV11-2 and TRBJ2-5; D might be TRBD1 (5 bases). Material for sequencing was PBMCs or T cells enriched from blood (not recorded which). The TCR comes from a woman in her sixties or seventies who had recovered from COVID-19. CDR3 sequence: CASSFSGPGETQYF. CDR3 coding DNA: TGTGCCAGCAGCTTTTCAGGGCCGGGAGAGACCCAGTACTTC.